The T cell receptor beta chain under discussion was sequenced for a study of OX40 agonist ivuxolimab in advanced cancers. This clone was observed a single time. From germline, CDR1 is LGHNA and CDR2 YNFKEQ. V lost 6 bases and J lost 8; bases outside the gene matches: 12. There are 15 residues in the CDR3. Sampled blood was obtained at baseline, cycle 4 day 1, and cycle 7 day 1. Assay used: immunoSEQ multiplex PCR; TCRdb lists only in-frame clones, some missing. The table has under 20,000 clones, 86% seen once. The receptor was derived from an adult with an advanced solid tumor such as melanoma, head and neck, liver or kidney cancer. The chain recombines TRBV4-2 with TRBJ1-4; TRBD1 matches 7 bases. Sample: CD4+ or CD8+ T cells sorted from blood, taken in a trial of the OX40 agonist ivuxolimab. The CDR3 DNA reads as TGTGCCAGCAGTTACCGGGACAGTCGGGGGGAAAAACTGTTTTTT. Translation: CASSYRDSRGEKLFF.